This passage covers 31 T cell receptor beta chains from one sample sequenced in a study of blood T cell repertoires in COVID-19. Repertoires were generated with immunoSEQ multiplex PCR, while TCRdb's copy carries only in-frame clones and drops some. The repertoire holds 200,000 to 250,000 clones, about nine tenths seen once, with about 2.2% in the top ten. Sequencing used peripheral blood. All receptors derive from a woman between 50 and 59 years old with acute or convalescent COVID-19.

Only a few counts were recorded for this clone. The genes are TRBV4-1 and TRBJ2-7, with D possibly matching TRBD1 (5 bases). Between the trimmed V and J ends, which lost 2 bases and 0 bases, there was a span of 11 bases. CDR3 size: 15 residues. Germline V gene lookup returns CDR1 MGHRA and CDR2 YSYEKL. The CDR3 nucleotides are TGCGCCAGCAGCCAACTAGGACACAACTCCTACGAGCAGTACTTC. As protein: CASSQLGHNSYEQYF.

CDR3 in amino acids: CASSATGQGATNEKLFF. The CDR3 coding sequence is TGCGCCAGCAGCGCCACGGGACAGGGGGCAACTAATGAAAAACTGTTTTTT. V gene TRBV5-1 combines with J gene TRBJ1-4; 11 bases agree with TRBD1. Germline V gene lookup returns CDR1 SGHRS and CDR2 YFSETQ. The CDR3 spans 17 residues. V was pared by 4 bases and J by 0 bases, with 5 bases of the junction left unmatched.

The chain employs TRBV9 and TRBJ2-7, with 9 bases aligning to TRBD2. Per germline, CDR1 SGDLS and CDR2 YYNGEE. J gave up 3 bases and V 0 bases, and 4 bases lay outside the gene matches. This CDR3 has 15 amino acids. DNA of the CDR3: TGTGCCAGCAGCGTAGCGGCTAGCGGGGTCTACGAGCAGTACTTC. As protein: CASSVAASGVYEQYF.

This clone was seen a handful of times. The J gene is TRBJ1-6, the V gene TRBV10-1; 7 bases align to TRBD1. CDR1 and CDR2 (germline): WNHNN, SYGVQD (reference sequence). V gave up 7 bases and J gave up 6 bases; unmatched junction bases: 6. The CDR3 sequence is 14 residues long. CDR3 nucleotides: TGCGCCAGCACCCCGACAGGGCTTAATTCACCCCTCCACTTT. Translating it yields CASTPTGLNSPLHF.

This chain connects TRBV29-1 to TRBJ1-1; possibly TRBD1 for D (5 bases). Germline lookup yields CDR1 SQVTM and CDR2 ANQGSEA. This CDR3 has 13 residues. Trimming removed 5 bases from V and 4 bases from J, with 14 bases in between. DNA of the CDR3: TGCAGCGTTATCGACAGTCTCCGCACTGAAGCTTTCTTT. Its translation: CSVIDSLRTEAFF. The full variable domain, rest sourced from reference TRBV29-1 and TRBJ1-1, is SAVISQKPSRDICQRGTSLTIQCQVDSQVTMMFWYRQQPGQSLTLIATANQGSEATYESGFVIDKFPISRPNLTFSTLTVSNMSPEDSSIYLCSVIDSLRTEAFFGQGTRLTVV.

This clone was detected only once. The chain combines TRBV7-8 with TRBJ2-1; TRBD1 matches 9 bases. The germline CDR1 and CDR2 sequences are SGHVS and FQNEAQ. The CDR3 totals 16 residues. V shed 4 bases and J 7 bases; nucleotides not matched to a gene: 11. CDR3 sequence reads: CASSSSRDREGNEQFF. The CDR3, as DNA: TGTGCCAGCAGCTCCTCACGGGACAGGGAGGGGAATGAGCAGTTCTTC.

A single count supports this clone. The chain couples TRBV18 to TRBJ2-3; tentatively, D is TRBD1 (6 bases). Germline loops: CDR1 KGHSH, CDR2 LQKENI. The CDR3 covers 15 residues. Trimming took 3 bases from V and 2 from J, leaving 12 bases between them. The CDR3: CASSPRTDPTDTQYF. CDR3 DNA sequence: TGTGCCAGCTCACCTCGGACAGATCCCACAGATACGCAGTATTTT.

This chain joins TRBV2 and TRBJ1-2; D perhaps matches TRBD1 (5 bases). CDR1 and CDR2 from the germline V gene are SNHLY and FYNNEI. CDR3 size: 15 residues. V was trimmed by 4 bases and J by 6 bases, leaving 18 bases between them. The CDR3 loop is CASSGRGSPRDGYTF. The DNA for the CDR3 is TGTGCCAGCAGTGGGAGGGGCTCCCCCCGTGATGGCTACACCTTC. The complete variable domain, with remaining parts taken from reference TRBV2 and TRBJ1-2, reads EPEVTQTPSHQVTQMGQEVILRCVPISNHLYFYWYRQILGQKVEFLVSFYNNEISEKSEIFDDQFSVERPDGSNFTLKIRSTKLEDSAMYFCASSGRGSPRDGYTFGSGTRLTVV.

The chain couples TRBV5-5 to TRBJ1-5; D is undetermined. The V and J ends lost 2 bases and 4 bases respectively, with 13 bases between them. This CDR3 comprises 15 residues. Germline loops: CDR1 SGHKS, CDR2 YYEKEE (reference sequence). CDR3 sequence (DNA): TGTGCCAGCAGCTTAGAGGTAAAATCAAATCAGCCCCAGCATTTT. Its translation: CASSLEVKSNQPQHF.

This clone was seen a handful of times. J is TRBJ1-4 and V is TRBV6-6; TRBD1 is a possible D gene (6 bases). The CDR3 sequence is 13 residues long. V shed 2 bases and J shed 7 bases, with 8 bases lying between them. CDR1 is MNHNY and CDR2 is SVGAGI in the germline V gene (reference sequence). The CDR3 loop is CASSYPDSEKLFF. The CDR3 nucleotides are TGTGCCAGCAGTTACCCGGACAGTGAAAAACTGTTTTTT.

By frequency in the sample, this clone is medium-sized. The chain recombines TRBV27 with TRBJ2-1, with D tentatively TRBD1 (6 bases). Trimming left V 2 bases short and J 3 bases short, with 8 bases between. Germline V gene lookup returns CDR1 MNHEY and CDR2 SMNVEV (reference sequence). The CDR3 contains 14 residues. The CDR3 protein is CASSLMTGYNEQFF. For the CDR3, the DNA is TGTGCCAGCAGTTTAATGACAGGCTACAATGAGCAGTTCTTC.

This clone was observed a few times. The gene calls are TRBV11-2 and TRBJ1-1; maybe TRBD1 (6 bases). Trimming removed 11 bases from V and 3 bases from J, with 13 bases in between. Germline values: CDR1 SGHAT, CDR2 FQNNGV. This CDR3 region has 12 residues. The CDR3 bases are TGTGCCTCGACAGGAGAGGACACTGAAGCTTTCTTT. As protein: CASTGEDTEAFF.

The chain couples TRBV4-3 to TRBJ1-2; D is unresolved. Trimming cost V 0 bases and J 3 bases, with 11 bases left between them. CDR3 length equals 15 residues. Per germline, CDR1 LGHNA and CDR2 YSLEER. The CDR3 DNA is TGCGCCAGCAGCCAAGATCGAGGGAGGCACTATGGCTACACCTTC. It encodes CASSQDRGRHYGYTF.

The CDR3 reads CASSSPAGGYNEQFF. Written as DNA, the CDR3 is TGTGCCAGCAGCTCTCCTGCGGGGGGGTACAATGAGCAGTTCTTC. The gene calls are TRBV7-9 and TRBJ2-1, with 9 bases matching TRBD2. CDR1 is SEHNR, CDR2 FQNEAQ, per germline (reference sequence). CDR3 size: 15 residues. The J segment lost 4 bases and the V segment lost 4 bases, leaving 5 bases of the junction unmatched.

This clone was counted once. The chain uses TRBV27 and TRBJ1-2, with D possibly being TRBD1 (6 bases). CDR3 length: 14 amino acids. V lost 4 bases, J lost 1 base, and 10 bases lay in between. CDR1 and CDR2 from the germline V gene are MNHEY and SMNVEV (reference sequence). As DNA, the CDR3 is TGTGCCAGCAGTTCGGACAGAAGTAACTATGGCTACACCTTC. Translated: CASSSDRSNYGYTF.

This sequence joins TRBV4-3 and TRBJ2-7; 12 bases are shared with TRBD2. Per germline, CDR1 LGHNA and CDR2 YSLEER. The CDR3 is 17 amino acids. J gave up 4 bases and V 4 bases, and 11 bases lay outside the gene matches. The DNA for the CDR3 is TGCGCCAGCAGCCCAGGAAAGCGGACTAGCGGGGCTTACGAGCAGTACTTC. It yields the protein CASSPGKRTSGAYEQYF.

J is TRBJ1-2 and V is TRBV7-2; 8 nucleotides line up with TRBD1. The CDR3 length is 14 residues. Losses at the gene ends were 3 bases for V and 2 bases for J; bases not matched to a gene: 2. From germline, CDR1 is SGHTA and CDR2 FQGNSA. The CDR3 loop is CASSFRDRNYGYTF. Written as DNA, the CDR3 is TGTGCCAGCAGCTTCCGGGACAGGAACTATGGCTACACCTTC. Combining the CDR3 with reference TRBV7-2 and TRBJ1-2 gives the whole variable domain GAGVSQSPSNKVTEKGKDVELRCDPISGHTALYWYRQSLGQGLEFLIYFQGNSAPDKSGLPSDRFSAERTGGSVSTLTIQRTQQEDSAVYLCASSFRDRNYGYTFGSGTRLTVV.

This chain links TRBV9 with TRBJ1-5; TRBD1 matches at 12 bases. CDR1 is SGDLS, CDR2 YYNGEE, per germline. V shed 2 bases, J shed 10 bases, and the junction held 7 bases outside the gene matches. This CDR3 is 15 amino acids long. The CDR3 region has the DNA TGTGCCAGCAGCGTGGGGACAGGGGGCGTGGATCCCCAGCATTTT. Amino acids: CASSVGTGGVDPQHF.

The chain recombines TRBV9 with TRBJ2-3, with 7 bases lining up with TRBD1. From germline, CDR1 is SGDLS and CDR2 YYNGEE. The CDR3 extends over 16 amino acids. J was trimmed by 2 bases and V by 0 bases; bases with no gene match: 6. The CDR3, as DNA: TGTGCCAGCAGCGTAGTAAGGGACAGTCACACAGATACGCAGTATTTT. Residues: CASSVVRDSHTDTQYF.

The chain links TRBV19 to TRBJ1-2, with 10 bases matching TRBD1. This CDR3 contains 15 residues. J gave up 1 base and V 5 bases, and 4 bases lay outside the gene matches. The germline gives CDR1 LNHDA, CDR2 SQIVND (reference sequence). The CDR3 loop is CASSGQGGLNYGYTF. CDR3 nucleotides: TGTGCCAGTAGTGGACAGGGGGGCCTTAACTATGGCTACACCTTC.

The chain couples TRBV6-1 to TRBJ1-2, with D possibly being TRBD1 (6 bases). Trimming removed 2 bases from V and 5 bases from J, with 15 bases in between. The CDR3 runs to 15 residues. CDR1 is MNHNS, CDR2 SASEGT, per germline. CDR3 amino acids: CASSESDSGVYGYTF. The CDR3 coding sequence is TGTGCCAGCAGTGAATCGGATTCAGGGGTGTATGGCTACACCTTC.

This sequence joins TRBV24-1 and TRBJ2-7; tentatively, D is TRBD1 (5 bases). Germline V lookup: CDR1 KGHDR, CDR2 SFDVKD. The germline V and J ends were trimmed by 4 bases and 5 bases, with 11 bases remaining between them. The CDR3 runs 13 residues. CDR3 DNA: TGTGCCACCAGTGACTCCGACAGACACGAGCAGTACTTC. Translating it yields CATSDSDRHEQYF.

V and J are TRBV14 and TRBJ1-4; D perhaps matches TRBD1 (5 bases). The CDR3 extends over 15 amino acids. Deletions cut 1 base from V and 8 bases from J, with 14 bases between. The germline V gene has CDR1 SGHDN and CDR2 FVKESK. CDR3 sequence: CASSQGDGGQEKLFF. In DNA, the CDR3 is TGTGCCAGCAGCCAAGGGGACGGAGGGCAGGAAAAACTGTTTTTT.

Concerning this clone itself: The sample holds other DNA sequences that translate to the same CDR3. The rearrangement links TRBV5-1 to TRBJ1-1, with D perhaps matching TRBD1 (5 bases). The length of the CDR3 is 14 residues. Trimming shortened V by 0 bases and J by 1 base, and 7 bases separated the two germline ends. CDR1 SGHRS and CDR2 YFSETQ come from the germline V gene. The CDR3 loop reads CASSLAGENTEAFF. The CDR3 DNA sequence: TGCGCCAGCAGCTTGGCGGGGGAGAACACTGAAGCTTTCTTT.

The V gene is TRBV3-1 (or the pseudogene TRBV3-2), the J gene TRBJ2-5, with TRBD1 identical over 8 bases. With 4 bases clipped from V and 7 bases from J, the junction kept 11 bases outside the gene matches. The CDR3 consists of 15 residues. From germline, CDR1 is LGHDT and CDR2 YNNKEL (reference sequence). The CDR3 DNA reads TGTGCCAGCAGCCCCCTACGGTCACAGGGGGGGACCCAGTACTTC. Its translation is CASSPLRSQGGTQYF.

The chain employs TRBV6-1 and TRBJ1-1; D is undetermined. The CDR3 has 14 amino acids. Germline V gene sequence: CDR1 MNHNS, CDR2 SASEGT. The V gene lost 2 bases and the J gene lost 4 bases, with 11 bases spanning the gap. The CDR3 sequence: CASSEFRRSTEAFF. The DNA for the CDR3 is TGTGCCAGCAGTGAATTCCGCCGGAGCACTGAAGCTTTCTTT.

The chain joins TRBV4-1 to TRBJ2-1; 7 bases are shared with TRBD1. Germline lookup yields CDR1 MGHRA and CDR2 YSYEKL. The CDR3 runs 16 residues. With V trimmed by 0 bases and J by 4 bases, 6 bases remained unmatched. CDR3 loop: CASSQDWDSWYNEQFF. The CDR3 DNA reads TGCGCCAGCAGCCAAGACTGGGACAGCTGGTACAATGAGCAGTTCTTC.

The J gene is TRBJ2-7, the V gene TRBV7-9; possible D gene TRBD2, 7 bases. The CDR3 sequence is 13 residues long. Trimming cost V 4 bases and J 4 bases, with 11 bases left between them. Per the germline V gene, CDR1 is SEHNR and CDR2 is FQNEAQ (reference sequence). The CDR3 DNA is TGTGCCAGCAGCTCGGCGGGGGCTTACGAGCAGTACTTC. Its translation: CASSSAGAYEQYF.

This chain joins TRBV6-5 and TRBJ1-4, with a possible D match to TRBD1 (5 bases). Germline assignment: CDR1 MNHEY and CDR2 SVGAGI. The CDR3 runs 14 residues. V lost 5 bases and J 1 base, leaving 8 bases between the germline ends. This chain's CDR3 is CASSIGGTNEKLFF. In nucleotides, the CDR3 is TGTGCCAGCAGTATCGGGGGAACTAATGAAAAACTGTTTTTT.

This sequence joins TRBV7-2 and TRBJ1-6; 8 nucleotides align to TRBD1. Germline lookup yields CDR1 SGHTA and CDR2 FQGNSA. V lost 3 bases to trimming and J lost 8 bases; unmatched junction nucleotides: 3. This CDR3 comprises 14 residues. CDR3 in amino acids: CASSFGQGYSPLHF. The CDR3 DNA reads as TGTGCCAGCAGCTTTGGACAGGGTTATTCACCCCTCCACTTT.

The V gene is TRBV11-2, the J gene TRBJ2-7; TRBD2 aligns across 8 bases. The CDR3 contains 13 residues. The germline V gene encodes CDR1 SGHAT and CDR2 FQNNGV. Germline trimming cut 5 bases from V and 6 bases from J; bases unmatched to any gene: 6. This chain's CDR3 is CASSLEAGGEQYF. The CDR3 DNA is TGTGCCAGCAGCCTCGAGGCGGGAGGCGAGCAGTACTTC. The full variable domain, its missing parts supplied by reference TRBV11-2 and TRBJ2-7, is EAGVAQSPRYKIIEKRQSVAFWCNPISGHATLYWYQQILGQGPKLLIQFQNNGVVDDSQLPKDRFSAERLKGVDSTLKIQPAKLEDSAVYLCASSLEAGGEQYFGPGTRLTVT.